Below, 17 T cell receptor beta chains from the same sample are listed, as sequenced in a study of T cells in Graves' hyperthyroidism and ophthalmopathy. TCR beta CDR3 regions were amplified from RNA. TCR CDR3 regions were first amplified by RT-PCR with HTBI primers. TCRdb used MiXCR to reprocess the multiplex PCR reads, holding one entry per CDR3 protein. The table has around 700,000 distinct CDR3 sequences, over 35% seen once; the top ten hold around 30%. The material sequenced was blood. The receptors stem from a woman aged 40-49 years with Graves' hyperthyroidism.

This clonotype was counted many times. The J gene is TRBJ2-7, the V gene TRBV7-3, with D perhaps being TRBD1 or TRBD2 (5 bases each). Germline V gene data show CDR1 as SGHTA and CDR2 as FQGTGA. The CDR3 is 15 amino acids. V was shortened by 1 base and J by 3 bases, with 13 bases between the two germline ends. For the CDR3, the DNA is TGTGCCAGCAGCTTAAGGCCGGGACGGGACTACGAGCAGTACTTC. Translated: CASSLRPGRDYEQYF.

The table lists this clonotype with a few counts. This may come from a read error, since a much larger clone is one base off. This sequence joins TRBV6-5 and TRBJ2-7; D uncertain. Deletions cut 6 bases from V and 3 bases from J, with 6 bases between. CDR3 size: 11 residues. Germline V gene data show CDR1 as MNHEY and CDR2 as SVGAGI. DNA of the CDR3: TGTGCCAGCAGACAGAACTACGAGCAGTACTTC. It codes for CASRQNYEQYF.

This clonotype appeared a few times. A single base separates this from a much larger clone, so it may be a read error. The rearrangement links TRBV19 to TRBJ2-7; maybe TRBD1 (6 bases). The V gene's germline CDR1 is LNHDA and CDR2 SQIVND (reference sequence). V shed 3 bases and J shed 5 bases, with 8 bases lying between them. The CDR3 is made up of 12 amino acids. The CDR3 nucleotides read TGTGCCAGTAGTATTAGGGGGAACGAGCAGTACTTC. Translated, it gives CASSIRGNEQYF. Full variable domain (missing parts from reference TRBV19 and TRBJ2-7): DGGITQSPKYLFRKEGQNVTLSCEQNLNHDAMYWYRQDPGQGLRLIYYSQIVNDFQKGDIAEGYSVSREKKESFPLTVTSAQKNPTAFYLCASSIRGNEQYFGPGTRLTVT.

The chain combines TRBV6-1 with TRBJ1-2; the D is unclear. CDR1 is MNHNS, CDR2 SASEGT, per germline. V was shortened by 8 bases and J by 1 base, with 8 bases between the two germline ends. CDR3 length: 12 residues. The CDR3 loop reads CASGQNNYGYTF. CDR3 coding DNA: TGTGCCAGCGGTCAAAATAACTATGGCTACACCTTC.

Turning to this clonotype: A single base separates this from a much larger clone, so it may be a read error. For the CDR3, the DNA is TGTGCCAGCAGAGGAGACCCGCACTACGAGCAGTACTTC. This translates into CASRGDPHYEQYF. The gene calls are TRBV25-1 and TRBJ2-7; D remains ambiguous. V lost 6 bases, J lost 3 bases, and 12 bases lay in between. The CDR3 has 13 amino acids. Germline CDR1 reads MGHDK; CDR2 reads SYGVNS.

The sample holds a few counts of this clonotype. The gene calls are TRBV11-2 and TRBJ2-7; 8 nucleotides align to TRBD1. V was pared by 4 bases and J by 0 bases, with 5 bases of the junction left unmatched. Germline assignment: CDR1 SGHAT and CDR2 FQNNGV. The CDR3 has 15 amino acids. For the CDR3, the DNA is TGTGCCAGCAGCTCGACGGGGACAGGCTCCTACGAGCAGTACTTC. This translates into CASSSTGTGSYEQYF.

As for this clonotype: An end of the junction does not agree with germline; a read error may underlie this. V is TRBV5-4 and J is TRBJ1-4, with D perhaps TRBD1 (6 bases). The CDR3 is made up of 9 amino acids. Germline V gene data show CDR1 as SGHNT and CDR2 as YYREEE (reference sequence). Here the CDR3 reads CASSLGQGF. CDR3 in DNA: TGTGCCAGCAGCCTGGGTCAGGGGTTT.

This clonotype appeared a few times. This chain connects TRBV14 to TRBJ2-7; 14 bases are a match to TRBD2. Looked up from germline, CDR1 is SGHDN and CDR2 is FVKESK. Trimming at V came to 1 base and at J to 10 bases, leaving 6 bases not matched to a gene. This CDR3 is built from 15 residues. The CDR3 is CASSQAGTSGSSQYF. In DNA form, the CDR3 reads TGTGCCAGCAGCCAAGCCGGGACTAGCGGGAGTTCCCAGTACTTC.

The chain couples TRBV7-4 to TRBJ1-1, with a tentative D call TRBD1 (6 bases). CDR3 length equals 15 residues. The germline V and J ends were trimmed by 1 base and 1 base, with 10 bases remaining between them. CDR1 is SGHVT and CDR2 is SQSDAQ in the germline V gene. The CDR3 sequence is CASSLGPRGNTEAFF. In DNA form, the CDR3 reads TGTGCCAGCAGCTTAGGACCCAGGGGGAACACTGAAGCTTTCTTT.

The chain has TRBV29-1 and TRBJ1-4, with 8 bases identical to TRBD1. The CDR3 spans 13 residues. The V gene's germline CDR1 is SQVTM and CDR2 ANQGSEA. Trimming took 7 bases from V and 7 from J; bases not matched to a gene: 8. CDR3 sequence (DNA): TGCAGCGCCCGGACAGGGAAGGCTGAAAAACTGTTTTTT. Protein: CSARTGKAEKLFF.

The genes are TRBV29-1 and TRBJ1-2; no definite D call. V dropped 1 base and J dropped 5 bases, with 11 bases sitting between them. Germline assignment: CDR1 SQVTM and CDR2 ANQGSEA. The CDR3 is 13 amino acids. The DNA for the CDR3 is TGCAGCGTTGAAGGTTCTTCGGGGTATGGCTACACCTTC. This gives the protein CSVEGSSGYGYTF.

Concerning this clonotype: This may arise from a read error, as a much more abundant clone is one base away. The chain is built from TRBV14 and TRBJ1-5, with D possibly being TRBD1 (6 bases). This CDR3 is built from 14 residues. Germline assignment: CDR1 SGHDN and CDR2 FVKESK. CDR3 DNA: TGTGCCAGCGCAAAACAGGGAAGCAATCAGCCCCGGCATTTT. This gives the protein CASAKQGSNQPRHF.

The CDR3 loop reads CASSIWTTRPNEQYF. The CDR3 nucleotides are TGTGCCAGTAGTATATGGACTACTAGACCCAACGAGCAGTACTTC. This chain connects TRBV19 to TRBJ2-7; the D gene is possibly TRBD2 (6 bases). The germline CDR1 and CDR2 sequences are LNHDA and SQIVND (reference sequence). The CDR3 totals 15 residues. V lost 2 bases to trimming and J lost 5 bases, with 16 bases between them. Combining the CDR3 with reference TRBV19 and TRBJ2-7 gives the whole variable domain DGGITQSPKYLFRKEGQNVTLSCEQNLNHDAMYWYRQDPGQGLRLIYYSQIVNDFQKGDIAEGYSVSREKKESFPLTVTSAQKNPTAFYLCASSIWTTRPNEQYFGPGTRLTVT.

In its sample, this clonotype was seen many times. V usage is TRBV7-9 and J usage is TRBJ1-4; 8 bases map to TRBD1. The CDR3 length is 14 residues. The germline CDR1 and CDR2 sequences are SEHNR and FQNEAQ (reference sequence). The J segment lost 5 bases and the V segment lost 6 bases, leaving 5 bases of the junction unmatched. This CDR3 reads CASSRTGQNEKLFF. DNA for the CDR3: TGTGCCAGCAGTCGGACAGGGCAAAATGAAAAACTGTTTTTT.

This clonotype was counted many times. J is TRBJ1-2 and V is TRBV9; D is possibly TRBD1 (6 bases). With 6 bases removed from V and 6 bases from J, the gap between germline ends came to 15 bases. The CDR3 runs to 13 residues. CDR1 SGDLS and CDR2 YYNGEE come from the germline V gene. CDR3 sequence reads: CASTQRGGHGYTF. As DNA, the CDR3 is TGTGCCAGCACCCAAAGGGGGGGTCATGGCTACACCTTC.

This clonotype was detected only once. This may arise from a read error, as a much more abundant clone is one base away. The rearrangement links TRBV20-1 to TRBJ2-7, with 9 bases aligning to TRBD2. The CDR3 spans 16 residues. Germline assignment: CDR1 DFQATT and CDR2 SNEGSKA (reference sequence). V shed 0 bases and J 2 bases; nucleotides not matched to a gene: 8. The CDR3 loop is CSARDYSGGLAYEQYF. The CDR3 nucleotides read TGCAGTGCTAGAGATTACAGCGGGGGGCTCGCCTACGAGCAGTACTTC.

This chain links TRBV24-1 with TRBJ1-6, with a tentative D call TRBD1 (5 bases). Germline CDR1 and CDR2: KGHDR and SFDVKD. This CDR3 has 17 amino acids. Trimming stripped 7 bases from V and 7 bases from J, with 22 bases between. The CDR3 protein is CATSSNQGLVRNSPLHF. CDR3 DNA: TGTGCCACCAGCAGTAATCAGGGTCTGGTTCGAAATTCACCCCTCCACTTT.